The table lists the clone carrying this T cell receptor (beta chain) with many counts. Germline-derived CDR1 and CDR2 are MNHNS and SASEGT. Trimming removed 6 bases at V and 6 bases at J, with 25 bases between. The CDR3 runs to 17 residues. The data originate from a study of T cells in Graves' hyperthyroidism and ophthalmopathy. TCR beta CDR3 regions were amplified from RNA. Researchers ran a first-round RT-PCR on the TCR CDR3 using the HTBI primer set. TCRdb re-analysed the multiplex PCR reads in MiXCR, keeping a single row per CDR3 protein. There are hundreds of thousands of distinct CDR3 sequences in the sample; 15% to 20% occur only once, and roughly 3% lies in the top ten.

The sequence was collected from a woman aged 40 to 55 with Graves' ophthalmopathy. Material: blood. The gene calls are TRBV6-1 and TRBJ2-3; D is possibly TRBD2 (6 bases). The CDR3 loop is CASSTRPGTPGKDTQYF. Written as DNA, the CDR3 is TGTGCCAGCAGCACTAGACCCGGGACTCCTGGGAAGGATACGCAGTATTTT.